This T cell receptor beta chain derives from a study of blood T cells in healthy people across ages (dated by TCRdb to the mid-2010s). Context from the whole study: In model experiments, roughly one uniquely barcoded TCR beta cDNA molecule per two T cells was captured by template switching. To track age-related changes in TCR beta repertoire diversity, the study relied on deep sequencing normalized with unique cDNA molecular identifiers. Four age groups were formed from the donors: young (average approximately 17 years), middle-aged (approximately 39), aged (roughly 59) and long-lived (82). Using the same blood draw, the study looked at two additional independent replicas of 1 million unique cDNA reads for two donors, one aged 18 to 30 and the other aged 80 or older. To avoid experimental bias, donors of different ages were spread randomly across the sequencing lanes. General conclusions and limits of the study: Estimates of total diversity based on one million sequenced T cells were considered lower bounds and underestimates. Compared with the aged group, more naive CD4+ T cells, fewer expanded clones and increased TCR diversity were shown by the long-lived group, suggesting age selection. As age increased, observed TCR beta diversity per million T cells dropped in a roughly linear way, and a significant reduction was already evident by age 40. The percentage of naive T cells measured by flow cytometry correlated strongly with observed TCR beta diversity. Conclusive comparison of naive and antigen-experienced compartments was prevented by the profiling of bulk unsorted PBMCs. Donor CMV infection status was unknown, potentially confounding age-related changes in expanded clonotypes.

This clonotype was detected only a few times. Its antigen is still unknown. No per-base quality is available; no much larger clone lies one base away. Library prep was done by 5' RACE. The sequencer was an Illumina HiSeq 2500. A second PCR of about 7 to 12 cycles was run with a J-beta primer mix and a sample-barcoded 5' primer. Each TCR beta cDNA molecule received a unique molecular identifier from a template-switch 5' adaptor carrying 12 random nucleotides. Each sample yielded at least 3 million CDR3-containing paired-end reads. All of the RNA was converted into first-strand cDNA using the Mint cDNA synthesis kit, with a TRBC-specific oligonucleotide serving as the primer. After uracil-DNA glycosylase treatment, a first 18-cycle PCR used universal primers M1SS and BC2_uni_R on all cDNA. Turning to the authors' computational methods: Each sample was normalized by randomly selecting 1 million high-quality reads, each carrying a distinct molecular identifier. Reads with shared molecular identifiers were discarded instead of being binned into consensus sequences. MiTCR, with a Q25 quality threshold and the strictest error-elimination algorithm, was used for CDR3 identification, clonotype clustering and error correction. A nonparametric unseen species model with Euler transformation was used to estimate a lower bound on total TCR beta diversity. TCRdb ran its own pipeline on the public reads, namely fastp trimming at Q25 and MiXCR clone calling, and kept in-frame beta chains. All rows with the same CDR3 protein become a single entry with the most common DNA and genes. V and J calls and clone size were set by TCRdb, not the authors. The sample includes roughly 730,000 distinct CDR3 sequences, with 56% observed a single time. The ten most abundant clones make up under 30% of the sample.

The V and J ends are trimmed by 2 bases and 0 bases, leaving 15 bases between them. The CDR3, cysteine through phenylalanine, is 16 amino acids long. CDR3 DNA only is kept here, 48 bases in frame from base 1. CDR1 and CDR2 (SGHRS, YFSETQ) derive from the germline V gene. The roughly 39 donors, aged about 6 to 95 years, were systemically healthy Caucasian individuals from Russia. Each donor gave around 9.9 milliliters of peripheral blood, collected into EDTA-treated Vacutainer tubes. Ficoll-Paque density-gradient centrifugation was used to isolate PBMCs, with at least 6.5 million per sample. Trizol reagent was used to extract total RNA from the PBMCs, yielding at least 5 micrograms per sample. For every donor, an aliquot of PBMCs went through flow cytometry to measure the percentages of naive CD45RAhigh/CD27high T cells.

Recombination connected TRBV5-1 to TRBJ2-7; the D region possibly corresponds to TRBD1 (5 bases align). Source material: blood. The TCR comes from a man between 40 and 49 years old in good health. The CDR3 protein is CASSLGAVTSSYEQYF. In nucleotide form, the sequence is TGCGCCAGCAGCTTAGGGGCCGTAACGAGCTCCTACGAGCAGTACTTC. Supplemented by the reference TRBV5-1 and TRBJ2-7 proteins around the CDR3, the complete variable domain is KAGVTQTPRYLIKTRGQQVTLSCSPISGHRSVSWYQQTPGQGLQFLFEYFSETQRNKGNFPGRFSGRQFSNSRSEMNVSTLELGDSALYLCASSLGAVTSSYEQYFGPGTRLTVT.